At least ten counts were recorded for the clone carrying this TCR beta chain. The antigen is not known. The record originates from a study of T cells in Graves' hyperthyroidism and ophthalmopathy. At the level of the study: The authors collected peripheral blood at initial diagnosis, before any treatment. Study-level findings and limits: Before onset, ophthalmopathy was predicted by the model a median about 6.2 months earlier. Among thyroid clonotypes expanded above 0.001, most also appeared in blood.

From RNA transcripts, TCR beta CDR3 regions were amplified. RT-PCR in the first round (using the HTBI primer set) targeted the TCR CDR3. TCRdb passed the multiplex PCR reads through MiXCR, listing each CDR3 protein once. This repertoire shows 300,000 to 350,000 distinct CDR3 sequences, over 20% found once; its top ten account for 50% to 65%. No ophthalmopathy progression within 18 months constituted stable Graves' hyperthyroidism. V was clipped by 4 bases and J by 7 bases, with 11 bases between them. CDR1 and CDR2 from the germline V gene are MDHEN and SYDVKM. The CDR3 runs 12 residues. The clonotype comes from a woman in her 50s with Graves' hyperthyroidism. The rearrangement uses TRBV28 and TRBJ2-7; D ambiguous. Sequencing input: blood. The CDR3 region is CASSSERSEQYF. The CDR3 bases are TGTGCCAGCAGTTCCGAGCGTTCTGAGCAGTACTTC.